The sequence of this T cell receptor (beta chain) was determined in a study of T-cell memory formation after mild COVID-19. CDR3 length equals 16 residues. CDR1 is KGHDR and CDR2 is SFDVKD in the germline V gene. Trimming pared 9 bases from V and 0 bases from J, leaving 16 bases between. Employing constant-segment primers, 5'RACE generated TCR alpha and TCR beta cDNA libraries bearing sample barcodes and UMIs. TCRdb ran MiXCR on the 5' RACE reads and lists one entry per CDR3 protein. Among just under 550,000 distinct CDR3 sequences, roughly 22% were seen once, and the ten largest hold around 12%. The source of this sequence is an adult woman who had mild COVID-19 (a few samples of this study predate the infection). Cell type and time point are not known. The chain joins TRBV24-1 to TRBJ2-2, with D perhaps matching TRBD2 (7 bases). Specimen: PBMCs or a T cell subset sorted from them (not recorded which). In DNA, the CDR3 is TGTGCCACCGCCGGGGGGACAACCTCGAACACCGGGGAGCTGTTTTTT. Translated: CATAGGTTSNTGELFF.